Below, 3 T cell receptor beta chains from the same sample are listed, as sequenced in a study of cytomegalovirus exposure and HLA in healthy donors. 13 Jbeta primers and 60 Vbeta primers were used for the PCR. Profiled with immunoSEQ multiplex PCR; TCRdb holds only in-frame clones, not every one. The sample yields 100,000 to 150,000 clones, 74% seen once. Material for sequencing was PBMCs. These receptors originate from a middle-aged man in good health and CMV-seropositive.

This chain joins TRBV27 and TRBJ1-2, with 7 nucleotides matching TRBD1. J lost 8 bases, V lost 6 bases, and 15 bases had no gene match. This CDR3 comprises 15 residues. Germline V gene sequence: CDR1 MNHEY, CDR2 SMNVEV (reference sequence). CDR3 in amino acids: CASSPGTAGVGGYTF. The CDR3 DNA follows: TGTGCCAGCAGCCCCGGGACAGCGGGAGTCGGGGGCTACACCTTC.

The chain combines TRBV5-8 with TRBJ1-1; D uncertain. Trimming pared 5 bases from V and 4 bases from J, leaving 18 bases between. Germline CDR1 reads SGHTS; CDR2 reads YDEGEE. This CDR3 comprises 15 residues. The CDR3 DNA is TGTGCCAGCAGGGCCCACGCGGGGTTTAGCACTGAAGCTTTCTTT. Its translation is CASRAHAGFSTEAFF.

In its sample, this clone was seen once. This chain links TRBV27 with TRBJ1-1; 8 bases are a match to TRBD1. The J segment lost 6 bases and the V segment lost 6 bases, leaving 6 bases of the junction unmatched. Germline CDR1 is MNHEY and CDR2 is SMNVEV (reference sequence). There are 13 residues in the CDR3. Here the CDR3 reads CASRRQGRPEAFF. DNA of the CDR3: TGTGCCAGCAGACGACAGGGGCGGCCTGAAGCTTTCTTT.